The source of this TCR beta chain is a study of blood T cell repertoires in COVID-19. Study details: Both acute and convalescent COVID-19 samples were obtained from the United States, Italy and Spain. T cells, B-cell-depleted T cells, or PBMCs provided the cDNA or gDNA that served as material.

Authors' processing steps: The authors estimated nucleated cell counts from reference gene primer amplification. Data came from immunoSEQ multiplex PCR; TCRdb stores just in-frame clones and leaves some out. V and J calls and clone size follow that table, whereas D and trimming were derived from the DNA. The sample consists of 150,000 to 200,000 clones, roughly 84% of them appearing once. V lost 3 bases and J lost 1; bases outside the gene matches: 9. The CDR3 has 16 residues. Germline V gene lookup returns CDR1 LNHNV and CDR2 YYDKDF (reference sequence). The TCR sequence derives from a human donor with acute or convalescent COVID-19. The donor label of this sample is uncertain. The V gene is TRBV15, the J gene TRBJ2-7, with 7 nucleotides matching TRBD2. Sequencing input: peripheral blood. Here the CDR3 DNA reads TGTGCCACCAGCAGGTCCAATCTAGCGGTATCCTACGAGCAGTACTTC. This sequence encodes CATSRSNLAVSYEQYF.